This record concerns one TCR beta chain sequence. Its antigen is undetermined. An Oncomine TCR Beta short-read assay was used to sequence the DNA from cultured CD4+ T cells. TCRdb ran MiXCR on the PCR reads and lists one entry per CDR3 protein. In the table there are roughly 7,000 distinct CDR3 sequences, 25% of which are singletons. The germline V gene has CDR1 MDHEN and CDR2 SYDVKM. V was trimmed by 2 bases and J by 5 bases, leaving 12 bases between them. CDR3 length: 14 amino acids. These data belong to a study of vaccination and CD4 T cells after COVID-19. On the study more broadly: Spike peptides, overlapping and drawn from SARS-CoV-2, HCoV-NL63, HCoV-OC43 and HCoV-229E, were used to stimulate cells.

Treatment given: roughly 11-day PBMC culture with coronavirus spike peptide pools or control peptides (ViraFEST assay). Positive SARS-CoV-2 PCR tests in convalescent patients dated from March to December 2020, pre-Alpha, Beta and Delta. The study, taken as a whole, reports: SARS-CoV-2-reactive clonotypes rose nonsignificantly, with the median going from roughly 21 to 40.

V usage is TRBV28 and J usage is TRBJ1-1; D is undetermined. The sample here was CD4+ T cells from blood, cultured in vitro, taken after SARS-CoV-2 vaccination. The TCR sequence derives from a human donor who had recovered from COVID-19. The CDR3 loop reads CASSLVRLGTEAFF. CDR3 nucleotide sequence: TGTGCCAGCAGTTTAGTGAGATTGGGTACTGAAGCTTTCTTT.